This T cell receptor (beta chain) was recorded in a study of shared clonotypes between healthy human individuals. The CDR3 is made up of 18 amino acids. CDR1 SGHTA and CDR2 FQGNSA come from the germline V gene. Trimming removed 1 base at V and 1 base at J, with 17 bases between. General observations from the study: Around 5% was the fraction of naive CD4 clonotypes found shared across a few donors.

Comments on this clone: Its antigen is still unknown.

The protocol was immunoSEQ multiplex PCR, while the TCRdb copy is restricted to in-frame clones and leaves out a portion. The sample gives just under 350,000 clones, 73% of which show up once; more than 9% is in the top ten. Specimen: memory CD4+ T cells sorted from blood. Subset of the sample: CD45RA-negative fraction. This TCR was recovered from a man aged 25 to 40 in good health. V is TRBV7-2 and J is TRBJ2-1, with D possibly matching TRBD2 (6 bases). CDR3 in DNA: TGTGCCAGCAGCTTAGGGCTCGGGGCGGGACGATCCTACAATGAGCAGTTCTTC. As protein: CASSLGLGAGRSYNEQFF.